This entry lists 5 T cell receptor beta chains sequenced from one sample in a study of identical twins. TCRdb recomputed calls from the 5' RACE reads with MiXCR, one row per CDR3 protein. The table includes 460,000 or so distinct CDR3 sequences, 13% to 15% detected once. This sample also appeared in a second study, on yellow fever vaccine responses in identical twins.

The source material was CD4+ T cells sorted from blood. These receptors came from a woman between 18 and 29 years old in good health.

This clonotype was recorded at least ten times. This sequence joins TRBV7-6 and TRBJ1-4; no clear D gene. The CDR3 is made up of 15 amino acids. V was shortened by 2 bases and J by 5 bases, with 12 bases between the two germline ends. Germline CDR1 reads SGHVS; CDR2 reads FNYEAQ. CDR3 in amino acids: CASSLTGIGNEKLFF. The CDR3 nucleotides are TGTGCCAGCAGCTTAACCGGGATTGGGAATGAAAAACTGTTTTTT.

This clonotype was seen a few times. The chain combines TRBV29-1 with TRBJ2-2; D call uncertain. The CDR3 runs 13 residues. V was trimmed by 3 bases and J by 1 base, leaving 6 bases between them. Germline lookup yields CDR1 SQVTM and CDR2 ANQGSEA. The CDR3 is CSVDERNTGELFF. The DNA for the CDR3 is TGCAGCGTTGACGAGCGGAACACCGGGGAGCTGTTTTTT.

The chain is built from TRBV14 and TRBJ2-5; TRBD2 aligns across 11 bases. The junction had 4 bases not matched to a gene; V was cut back by 2 bases and J by 5 bases. Germline CDR1 is SGHDN and CDR2 is FVKESK. CDR3 length: 15 amino acids. This CDR3 reads CASSQSSGRSETQYF. In DNA form, the CDR3 reads TGTGCCAGCAGCCAATCTAGCGGGAGGTCTGAGACCCAGTACTTC.

This clonotype was detected many times. CDR3 DNA sequence: TGTGCCAGCAGCACCGGGACTAGCTCCTACGAGCAGTACTTC. This translates into CASSTGTSSYEQYF. The chain joins TRBV6-2 or TRBV6-3 to TRBJ2-7; 8 nucleotides agree with TRBD2. Trimming cost V 6 bases and J 0 bases; bases outside gene matches: 4. This CDR3 region has 14 residues. Germline loops: CDR1 MNHEY, CDR2 SVGEGT.

Ten or more counts support this clonotype. The chain carries TRBV6-1 and TRBJ2-3, with D tentatively TRBD2 (6 bases). Germline V lookup: CDR1 MNHNS, CDR2 SASEGT. The CDR3 loop spans 13 amino acids. Between the trimmed V and J ends, which lost 7 bases and 7 bases, there was a span of 15 bases. CDR3 coding DNA: TGTGCCAGCACCGGTGGGGGGAAATATACGCAGTATTTT. This codes for CASTGGGKYTQYF.